The 14 T cell receptor beta chains given below trace back to one sample, sequenced in a study of T-cell memory formation after mild COVID-19. MiXCR was run by TCRdb on the 5' RACE reads, yielding one entry per CDR3 protein. This table has approximately 240,000 distinct CDR3 sequences, roughly 15% appearing once. The sample was PBMCs or a T cell subset sorted from them (not recorded which). The source of these receptors is a man younger than 30 who had mild COVID-19 (a few samples of this study predate the infection). Cell type and time point are not known.

This rearrangement joins TRBV11-2 to TRBJ2-3, with 12 bases aligning to TRBD1. Germline V lookup: CDR1 SGHAT, CDR2 FQNNGV. V shed 5 bases and J 4 bases; nucleotides not matched to a gene: 10. CDR3 length: 17 residues. Here the CDR3 reads CASSPGDRGRRADTQYF. The CDR3 DNA reads as TGTGCCAGCAGCCCGGGGGACAGGGGGCGGAGGGCAGATACGCAGTATTTT.

This clonotype occurred a few times. The CDR3 sequence is CASSPRDRDGETQYF. CDR3 DNA: TGCGCCAGCAGCCCCCGGGACAGGGATGGAGAGACCCAGTACTTC. The chain has TRBV5-1 and TRBJ2-5, with TRBD1 matching 9 bases. Trimming removed 4 bases from V and 4 bases from J; junction bases left unmatched: 8. Germline CDR1 SGHRS, CDR2 YFSETQ. The CDR3 totals 15 residues.

This clonotype was picked up many times. The chain links TRBV2 to TRBJ2-2; 15 bases map to TRBD2. After removal of 3 bases from V and 4 bases from J, the junction contained 6 bases not matched to a gene. The CDR3 runs to 18 residues. The V gene's germline CDR1 is SNHLY and CDR2 FYNNEI. The CDR3 sequence is CASSDLGLAGGPTGELFF. CDR3 DNA sequence: TGTGCCAGCAGTGACCTCGGACTAGCGGGGGGGCCCACCGGGGAGCTGTTTTTT.

This clonotype was observed at least ten times. V and J are TRBV11-2 and TRBJ2-7; no reliable D call. CDR3 length equals 13 residues. The germline V gene has CDR1 SGHAT and CDR2 FQNNGV. V dropped 2 bases and J dropped 0 bases, with 5 bases sitting between them. CDR3 coding DNA: TGTGCCAGCAGCTTATCGGCCTCCTACGAGCAGTACGTC. Protein product: CASSLSASYEQYV.

This clonotype showed up just a few times. The chain couples TRBV7-8 to TRBJ2-5; 8 bases map to TRBD1. CDR1 is SGHVS and CDR2 is FQNEAQ in the germline V gene. The junction had 4 bases not matched to a gene; V was cut back by 5 bases and J by 2 bases. The CDR3 runs to 14 residues. CDR3 loop: CASSRRTGQETQYF. CDR3 bases: TGTGCCAGCAGCCGGCGGACAGGGCAAGAGACCCAGTACTTC. Looking up the rest from reference TRBV7-8 and TRBJ2-5 gives the full variable domain: GAGVSQSPRYKVAKRGQDVALRCDPISGHVSLFWYQQALGQGPEFLTYFQNEAQLDKSGLPSDRFFAERPEGSVSTLKIQRTQQEDSAVYLCASSRRTGQETQYFGPGTRLLVL.

The chain has TRBV7-3 and TRBJ2-3, with 12 nucleotides matching TRBD2. Germline V gene sequence: CDR1 SGHTA, CDR2 FQGTGA. The CDR3 totals 17 residues. V was clipped by 2 bases and J by 6 bases; unmatched bases: 9. CDR3 region: CASSLRPLAGGQDTQYF. For the CDR3, the DNA is TGTGCCAGCAGCTTACGACCACTAGCGGGGGGACAGGATACGCAGTATTTT.

The chain carries TRBV4-3 and TRBJ2-1, with D possibly being TRBD2 (5 bases). V shed 1 base and J shed 0 bases, with 10 bases lying between them. The CDR3 runs 16 residues. Germline-derived CDR1 and CDR2 are LGHNA and YSLEER. The CDR3 region has the DNA TGCGCCAGCAGCCAAGTGTTGGGGAGCTCCTACAATGAGCAGTTCTTC. Translated: CASSQVLGSSYNEQFF.

This clonotype turned up a few times. This chain uses TRBV20-1 with TRBJ2-7; tentative D call: TRBD2 (6 bases). V was clipped by 0 bases and J by 6 bases, with 15 bases between them. There are 14 residues in the CDR3. Germline lookup yields CDR1 DFQATT and CDR2 SNEGSKA (reference sequence). The CDR3 DNA follows: TGCAGTGCTAGAGATTGGCGGGGTGAGGTCGAGCAGTACTTC. Its protein is CSARDWRGEVEQYF.

V is TRBV6-5 and J is TRBJ1-2; 12 bases agree with TRBD1. This CDR3 spans 17 amino acids. CDR1 and CDR2 from the germline V gene are MNHEY and SVGAGI. V was clipped by 1 base and J by 8 bases; unmatched bases: 11. The CDR3 protein is CASSYWLGTGGAWGYTF. CDR3 DNA sequence: TGTGCCAGCAGTTACTGGCTCGGGACAGGGGGCGCTTGGGGCTACACCTTC.

Only a few counts were recorded for this clonotype. This chain uses TRBV4-3 with TRBJ2-7; 13 bases are shared with TRBD2. CDR1 is LGHNA, CDR2 YSLEER, per germline. This CDR3 has 17 residues. V dropped 1 base and J dropped 3; count of bases not matched to a gene: 6. The CDR3 bases are TGCGCCAGCAGCCAAGTAATTACTAGCGGGGGGGTCTACGAGCAGTACTTC. Protein: CASSQVITSGGVYEQYF.

The J gene is TRBJ2-1, the V gene TRBV12-3 or TRBV12-4; 10 bases align to TRBD2. CDR3 length equals 14 residues. V lost 3 bases, J lost 8 bases, and 4 bases stayed unmatched. CDR3 protein: CASSFSGGIDEQFF. Written as DNA, the CDR3 is TGTGCCAGCAGTTTTAGCGGGGGGATCGATGAGCAGTTCTTC.

This clonotype was picked up a small number of times. The genes are TRBV28 and TRBJ1-3, with D uncertain. V shed 8 bases and J shed 8 bases, with 10 bases lying between them. Germline V gene data show CDR1 as MDHEN and CDR2 as SYDVKM. This CDR3 has 11 residues. CDR3 DNA sequence: TGTGCCAGCGGAGGCCTCTACACCATATATTTT. It translates to CASGGLYTIYF.

This clonotype was seen at least ten times. The V and J genes are TRBV5-1 and TRBJ1-6; 9 bases align to TRBD1. V gave up 4 bases and J gave up 7 bases; unmatched junction bases: 6. Germline CDR1 SGHRS, CDR2 YFSETQ. The CDR3 totals 15 residues. CDR3 loop: CASSLWTGANSPLHF. The CDR3 nucleotides read TGCGCCAGCAGCCTTTGGACAGGGGCCAATTCACCCCTCCACTTT.

The J gene is TRBJ2-3, the V gene TRBV18; the D gene is possibly TRBD2 (6 bases). Germline lookup yields CDR1 KGHSH and CDR2 LQKENI. The CDR3 spans 15 residues. V lost 6 bases to trimming and J lost 3 bases, with 16 bases between them. In DNA form, the CDR3 reads TGTGCCAGCTCCGGTACGGGGGTGACAACAGATACGCAGTATTTT. Amino acids: CASSGTGVTTDTQYF.